One sample yielded the 24 T cell receptor beta chains listed below, sequenced in a study of human T cells and chemical hapten exposure. TCRdb used MiXCR to reprocess the RACE reads, holding one entry per CDR3 protein. This sample carries roughly 380,000 distinct CDR3 sequences, 5.1% of them seen once, and the ten largest clones take 2.6%. Specified time point: pre-sensitization, week 0. Treatment defined: therapeutic diphenylcyclopropenone sensitization with weekly scalp DPC. Sequencing used whole blood, obtained in connection with sensitization to the hapten diphenylcyclopropenone (DPC). Receptors were obtained from a woman between 45 and 60 years old with alopecia areata. Some clones in this sample may be carry-over from other donors' samples.

The CDR3 sequence is CSARRDPGNSPLHF. The CDR3 DNA reads as TGCAGTGCTAGGAGGGACCCAGGGAATTCACCCCTCCACTTT. The V gene is TRBV20-1, the J gene TRBJ1-6, with D perhaps matching TRBD1 (5 bases). CDR1 and CDR2 from the germline V gene are DFQATT and SNEGSKA (reference sequence). V gave up 3 bases and J gave up 7 bases, with 13 bases separating them. CDR3 length equals 14 residues.

This clonotype has a count of ten or more. This rearrangement joins TRBV7-2 to TRBJ2-3; TRBD2 is a possible D gene (6 bases). CDR1 SGHTA and CDR2 FQGNSA come from the germline V gene. Trimming took 3 bases from V and 2 from J, leaving 9 bases between them. This CDR3 spans 14 amino acids. In DNA, the CDR3 is TGTGCCAGCAGCTTTAGCGGTCCCACAGATACGCAGTATTTT. It codes for CASSFSGPTDTQYF.

This chain joins TRBV28 and TRBJ1-2; D perhaps matches TRBD1 (6 bases). Trimming removed 6 bases at V and 8 bases at J, with 22 bases between. The CDR3 is 15 amino acids. Germline V lookup: CDR1 MDHEN, CDR2 SYDVKM. CDR3 nucleotide sequence: TGTGCCAGCAGCCCTGGACAGTTTGGCCCCCGAGGCTACACCTTC. As protein: CASSPGQFGPRGYTF.

In its sample, this clonotype was seen a few times. The chain combines TRBV7-2 with TRBJ2-5, with D maybe TRBD1 (6 bases). Germline CDR1 is SGHTA and CDR2 is FQGNSA. V was trimmed by 3 bases and J by 1 base, leaving 15 bases between them. This CDR3 is 16 amino acids long. The CDR3 DNA follows: TGTGCCAGCAGCTTCCCCGGGACACACGGCCAAGAGACCCAGTACTTC. This sequence encodes CASSFPGTHGQETQYF.

This clonotype appeared a few times. The chain carries TRBV6-5 and TRBJ1-5, with TRBD1 matching 11 bases. The V and J ends lost 6 bases and 7 bases, in that order; junction bases with no gene match: 8. Germline CDR1 MNHEY, CDR2 SVGAGI. The CDR3 has 15 amino acids. The CDR3, as DNA: TGTGCCAGCAGCCCCCAGGACAGGGGGCAACAGCCCCAGCATTTT. Translation gives CASSPQDRGQQPQHF.

This clonotype was counted ten times or more. The chain has TRBV10-1 and TRBJ1-1; TRBD1 matches 7 bases. Looked up from germline, CDR1 is WNHNN and CDR2 is SYGVQD (reference sequence). V shed 6 bases, J shed 5 bases, and the junction held 9 bases outside the gene matches. The length of the CDR3 is 14 residues. In nucleotides, the CDR3 is TGCGCCAGCAGCCGGGACAGCCTAGGGACTGAAGCTTTCTTT. It is translated as CASSRDSLGTEAFF.

In its sample, this clonotype was seen many times. The rearrangement links TRBV12-3 or TRBV12-4 to TRBJ2-2; D possibly corresponds to TRBD2 (5 bases). Trimming took off 3 bases at V and 4 bases at J, with 12 bases between the two ends. CDR3 length: 15 residues. The CDR3 sequence is CASSFSGTFTGELFF. As DNA, the CDR3 is TGTGCCAGCAGTTTCAGCGGAACCTTCACCGGGGAGCTGTTTTTT.

This clonotype was detected a few times. This chain connects TRBV5-6 to TRBJ1-6; D remains unclear. V lost 4 bases and J 8 bases, leaving 7 bases between the germline ends. CDR3 length: 12 residues. Germline V CDR1 and CDR2: SGHDT, YYEEEE. The chain's CDR3 is CASSAAYSPLHF. CDR3 bases: TGTGCCAGCAGCGCGGCTTATTCACCCCTCCACTTT.

This chain uses TRBV20-1 with TRBJ2-3; TRBD1 matches at 8 bases. Germline-derived CDR1 and CDR2 are DFQATT and SNEGSKA (reference sequence). This CDR3 has 16 amino acids. The V segment lost 3 bases and the J segment 2 bases; nucleotides outside the gene matches: 10. CDR3 in amino acids: CSASPDREPDTDTQYF. The CDR3 DNA is TGCAGTGCTAGTCCGGACAGGGAACCAGACACAGATACGCAGTATTTT.

This clonotype was detected only a few times. The V and J genes are TRBV11-2 and TRBJ2-5; 9 positions match TRBD1. The CDR3 totals 14 residues. Germline CDR1 reads SGHAT; CDR2 reads FQNNGV. The junction had 6 bases not matched to a gene; V was cut back by 4 bases and J by 6 bases. In DNA, the CDR3 is TGTGCCAGCAGCTCCCCGACAGGGGGACAGACCCAGTACTTC. Translated, it gives CASSSPTGGQTQYF.

This clonotype appeared many times. The chain combines TRBV5-4 with TRBJ2-3; weak D call: TRBD2 (5 bases). There are 13 residues in the CDR3. The V end was cut by 5 bases, the J end by 5 bases, with 12 bases between. Germline V CDR1 and CDR2: SGHNT, YYREEE (reference sequence). The CDR3 DNA is TGTGCCAGCAGTCGTCCCGGAGGAGATACGCAGTATTTT. It specifies CASSRPGGDTQYF.

Ten or more counts support this clonotype. The V and J genes are TRBV4-2 and TRBJ1-4, with D tentatively TRBD1 (5 bases). Per germline, CDR1 LGHNA and CDR2 YNFKEQ. CDR3 length: 15 amino acids. The V and J ends lost 5 bases and 8 bases respectively, with 18 bases between them. CDR3 protein: CASSSLRAQTEKLFF. The CDR3 DNA sequence: TGTGCCAGCAGCTCACTCAGGGCCCAAACCGAAAAACTGTTTTTT.

In its sample, this clonotype was seen many times. DNA of the CDR3: TGTGCCAGCTCACCCCTACAGGGGGCAGGGGAGTCACCCCTCCACTTT. This codes for CASSPLQGAGESPLHF. The chain links TRBV18 to TRBJ1-6, with TRBD1 matching 9 bases. CDR1 is KGHSH and CDR2 is LQKENI in the germline V gene. V lost 3 bases to trimming and J lost 10 bases; unmatched junction nucleotides: 10. The CDR3 runs to 16 residues.

This clonotype was seen repeatedly, ten times or more. This rearrangement joins TRBV30 to TRBJ2-6; D not certain. The V gene lost 4 bases and the J gene lost 2 bases, with 12 bases spanning the gap. This CDR3 is built from 15 residues. Per the germline V gene, CDR1 is GTSNPN and CDR2 is SVGIG (reference sequence). The CDR3 reads CAWTLQRTGANVLTF. In nucleotides, the CDR3 is TGTGCCTGGACTCTACAGAGAACTGGGGCCAACGTCCTGACTTTC.

This clonotype came up a few times. This sequence joins TRBV12-3 or TRBV12-4 and TRBJ1-1, with D possibly matching TRBD1 (5 bases). Trimming shortened V by 2 bases and J by 6 bases, and 10 bases separated the two germline ends. CDR3 length: 13 amino acids. The CDR3 reads CASSLLGGAEAFF. The CDR3 DNA follows: TGTGCCAGCAGTTTATTGGGAGGGGCTGAAGCTTTCTTT.

This clonotype was counted at least ten times. CDR3 amino acids: CASSSPGIVNSPLHF. CDR3 DNA sequence: TGTGCCAGCAGCTCCCCCGGGATTGTGAATTCACCCCTCCACTTT. The chain employs TRBV7-2 and TRBJ1-6; D call uncertain. The CDR3 sequence is 15 residues long. Trimming removed 4 bases at V and 7 bases at J, with 14 bases between. CDR1 and CDR2 from the germline V gene are SGHTA and FQGNSA. The full variable domain, with the rest looked up from reference TRBV7-2 and TRBJ1-6, is GAGVSQSPSNKVTEKGKDVELRCDPISGHTALYWYRQSLGQGLEFLIYFQGNSAPDKSGLPSDRFSAERTGGSVSTLTIQRTQQEDSAVYLCASSSPGIVNSPLHFGNGTRLTVT.

This clonotype was counted ten times or more. This chain links TRBV10-3 with TRBJ2-5; 8 bases line up with TRBD2. The CDR3 is made up of 13 amino acids. J lost 5 bases, V lost 3 bases, and 2 bases had no gene match. Germline CDR1 is ENHRY and CDR2 is SYGVKD. The CDR3, as DNA: TGTGCCATCAGTGACGGGAGGGACGAGACCCAGTACTTC. Its translation is CAISDGRDETQYF.

The genes are TRBV5-1 and TRBJ2-5; 9 bases match TRBD1. Germline CDR1 reads SGHRS; CDR2 reads YFSETQ. CDR3 size: 16 residues. V gave up 5 bases and J gave up 2 bases; unmatched junction bases: 10. The CDR3 DNA sequence: TGCGCCAGCAGTCGTGGGACAGGGACCCATCAAGAGACCCAGTACTTC. Amino acid sequence: CASSRGTGTHQETQYF.

This clonotype has only a few counts. The CDR3 nucleotides read TGTGCCAGCAGCGTAGCGACAGGGAATTCACCCCTCCACTTT. This codes for CASSVATGNSPLHF. This chain joins TRBV9 and TRBJ1-6; 7 bases map to TRBD1. Germline V gene lookup returns CDR1 SGDLS and CDR2 YYNGEE. V shed 0 bases and J 7 bases; nucleotides not matched to a gene: 1. This CDR3 has 14 amino acids.

This clonotype has a count of ten or more. This chain uses TRBV5-1 with TRBJ1-1, with D possibly matching TRBD1 (5 bases). Germline loops: CDR1 SGHRS, CDR2 YFSETQ. Trimming pared 0 bases from V and 2 bases from J, leaving 11 bases between. This CDR3 spans 15 amino acids. The CDR3 is CASSLEQALNTEAFF. Written as DNA, the CDR3 is TGCGCCAGCAGCTTGGAACAGGCCCTTAACACTGAAGCTTTCTTT.

This clonotype has just a few counts. The CDR3 coding sequence is TGTGCCAGCTCACCGCTCCAGGGAGTTAACTATGGCTACACCTTC. Translating it yields CASSPLQGVNYGYTF. The chain carries TRBV18 and TRBJ1-2, with a weak D call TRBD1 (5 bases). This CDR3 contains 15 residues. The germline CDR1 and CDR2 sequences are KGHSH and LQKENI. The ends were cut back, 3 bases at V and 1 base at J, with 12 bases in the middle.

The rearrangement joins TRBV7-9 to TRBJ2-3, with TRBD2 matching over 10 bases. The length of the CDR3 is 13 residues. Germline-derived CDR1 and CDR2 are SEHNR and FQNEAQ (reference sequence). The ends lost 11 bases at V and 2 bases at J; junction bases unmatched: 4. Here the CDR3 DNA reads TGTGCCGATACTAGCGGGACCACAGATACGCAGTATTTT. Amino acid sequence: CADTSGTTDTQYF.

This clonotype was seen a few times. The CDR3 protein is CASSLNSPGTQYF. The CDR3 DNA follows: TGTGCCAGCAGCTTAAACTCCCCTGGGACCCAGTACTTC. The rearrangement uses TRBV13 and TRBJ2-5; D ambiguous. Deletions cut 2 bases from V and 7 bases from J, with 11 bases between. The germline gives CDR1 PRHDT, CDR2 FYEKMQ (reference sequence). The CDR3 extends over 13 amino acids.

Many counts were recorded for this clonotype. V usage is TRBV14 and J usage is TRBJ2-1, with no clear D. The germline V gene encodes CDR1 SGHDN and CDR2 FVKESK. V was clipped by 1 base and J by 0 bases, with 7 bases between them. The CDR3 sequence is 15 residues long. Here the CDR3 reads CASSQVYSSYNEQFF. For the CDR3, the DNA is TGTGCCAGCAGCCAAGTCTACAGCTCCTACAATGAGCAGTTCTTC.